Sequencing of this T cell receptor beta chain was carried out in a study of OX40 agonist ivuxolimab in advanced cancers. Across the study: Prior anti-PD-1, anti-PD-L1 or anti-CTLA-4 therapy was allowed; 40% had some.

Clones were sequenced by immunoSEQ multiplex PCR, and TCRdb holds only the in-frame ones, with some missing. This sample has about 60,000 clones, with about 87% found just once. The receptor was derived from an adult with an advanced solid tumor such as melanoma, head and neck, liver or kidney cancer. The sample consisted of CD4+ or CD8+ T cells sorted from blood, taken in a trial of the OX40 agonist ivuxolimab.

The CDR3 reads CASSQVGPRVAQYF. In nucleotides, the CDR3 is TGTGCCAGCAGCCAAGTGGGGCCCCGGGTGGCCCAGTACTTC. This chain uses TRBV4-2 with TRBJ2-5; weak D call: TRBD1 (5 bases). CDR3 length equals 14 residues. Germline-derived CDR1 and CDR2 are LGHNA and YNFKEQ. V lost 1 base and J lost 9, with 15 bases in between.